The rows below give T cell receptor beta chains drawn from one sample of a study of shared clonotypes between healthy human individuals. Profiled with immunoSEQ multiplex PCR; TCRdb holds only in-frame clones, not every one. The sample yields about 2 million clones, about 94% seen once. The sample taken for sequencing was naive CD8+ T cells sorted from blood. The receptors derive from a man aged 18-30 years in good health. Both conserved end residues are part of each CDR3. Fields, in order: J gene, V gene, CDR3 length, D gene, CDR3 protein, CDR3 DNA. The D gene is left open where the match is weak.

j_gene: TRBJ1-6
v_gene: TRBV30
len: 15
d_gene: TRBD1
CDR3aa: CAWRVRTGIDSPLHF
CDR3nt: TGTGCCTGGAGGGTTAGGACAGGCATTGATTCACCCCTCCACTTT

j_gene: TRBJ1-2
v_gene: TRBV27
len: 15
d_gene: TRBD1
CDR3aa: CASSFSGGSNYGYTF
CDR3nt: TGTGCCAGCAGTTTCTCAGGGGGGTCTAACTATGGCTACACCTTC

j_gene: TRBJ2-1
v_gene: TRBV27
len: 16
d_gene: NA
CDR3aa: CASSPPTGLVGNEQFF
CDR3nt: TGTGCCAGCAGTCCGCCTACAGGGTTAGTCGGTAATGAGCAGTTCTTC

j_gene: TRBJ2-2
v_gene: TRBV9
len: 16
d_gene: TRBD1
CDR3aa: CASSPTGDPNTGELFF
CDR3nt: TGTGCCAGCAGCCCGACAGGGGACCCGAACACCGGGGAGCTGTTTTTT

j_gene: TRBJ2-1
v_gene: TRBV4-1
len: 16
d_gene: TRBD2
CDR3aa: CASSHYSGVSYNEQFF
CDR3nt: TGCGCCAGCAGCCATTACAGCGGGGTTTCCTACAATGAGCAGTTCTTC

j_gene: TRBJ1-1
v_gene: TRBV4-3
len: 16
d_gene: TRBD1
CDR3aa: CASSQSTTTGGTEAFF
CDR3nt: TGCGCCAGCAGCCAGTCAACGACTACAGGGGGCACTGAAGCTTTCTTT

j_gene: TRBJ1-1
v_gene: TRBV5-8
len: 14
d_gene: NA
CDR3aa: CASSTGRTHTEAFF
CDR3nt: TGTGCCAGCAGCACCGGACGGACGCACACTGAAGCTTTCTTT

j_gene: TRBJ1-2
v_gene: TRBV27
len: 16
d_gene: TRBD1
CDR3aa: CASSLNPLGTGDGYTF
CDR3nt: TGTGCCAGCAGTTTAAACCCCCTCGGGACAGGGGATGGCTACACCTTC

j_gene: TRBJ2-5
v_gene: TRBV7-9
len: 14
d_gene: TRBD2
CDR3aa: CASRPQGGAGTQYF
CDR3nt: TGTGCCAGCAGGCCGCAGGGAGGGGCAGGGACCCAGTACTTC

j_gene: TRBJ2-7
v_gene: TRBV27
len: 15
d_gene: TRBD1
CDR3aa: CASSPRTGRPYEQYF
CDR3nt: TGTGCCAGCAGTCCCCGGACAGGGAGGCCCTACGAGCAGTACTTC

j_gene: TRBJ2-7
v_gene: TRBV27
len: 14
d_gene: TRBD1
CDR3aa: CASSLSSGGHEQYF
CDR3nt: TGTGCCAGCAGTTTATCGTCAGGGGGCCACGAGCAGTACTTC

j_gene: TRBJ1-2
v_gene: TRBV4-1
len: 16
d_gene: TRBD1
CDR3aa: CASSQAGQGESYGYTF
CDR3nt: TGCGCCAGCAGCCAAGCTGGACAGGGTGAGAGCTATGGCTACACCTTC

j_gene: TRBJ2-7
v_gene: TRBV7-9
len: 15
d_gene: NA
CDR3aa: CASSLTQQGNYEQYF
CDR3nt: TGTGCCAGCAGCTTAACCCAACAGGGAAACTACGAGCAGTACTTC